This T cell receptor (beta chain) is from a study of cytomegalovirus exposure and HLA in healthy donors. Study-wide points: A few CMV-associated chains were confirmed in vitro to be specific for CMV antigens. Productive rates of about 90% or about 30% were seen for most TCR beta V segments in an earlier analysis. In a later analysis, TCR beta V- and J-gene trimming was associated with a missense DCLRE1C variant. An Asian-associated ancestry cluster reportedly showed fewer N-insertions than the approximately 630-donor mean in a later analysis.

A word on this clone: As yet, its antigen is unknown.

The PCR contained 60 Vbeta and 13 Jbeta primers. Profiling relied on immunoSEQ multiplex PCR, and the TCRdb table lists in-frame clones only, not all of them. The sample holds 90,000 to 150,000 clones, about three quarters seen once. The CDR3 extends over 15 amino acids. Per germline, CDR1 SGHVS and CDR2 FQNEAQ. V gave up 4 bases and J gave up 6 bases; unmatched junction bases: 7. The rearrangement joins TRBV7-8 to TRBJ1-1; 11 bases line up with TRBD1. The sequence was obtained from a woman between 35 and 50 years old in good health and CMV-seropositive. The sample comprised PBMCs. The CDR3 reads CASSSRGQGVSEAFF. CDR3 DNA: TGTGCCAGCAGCTCGAGGGGACAGGGGGTTTCTGAAGCTTTCTTT.